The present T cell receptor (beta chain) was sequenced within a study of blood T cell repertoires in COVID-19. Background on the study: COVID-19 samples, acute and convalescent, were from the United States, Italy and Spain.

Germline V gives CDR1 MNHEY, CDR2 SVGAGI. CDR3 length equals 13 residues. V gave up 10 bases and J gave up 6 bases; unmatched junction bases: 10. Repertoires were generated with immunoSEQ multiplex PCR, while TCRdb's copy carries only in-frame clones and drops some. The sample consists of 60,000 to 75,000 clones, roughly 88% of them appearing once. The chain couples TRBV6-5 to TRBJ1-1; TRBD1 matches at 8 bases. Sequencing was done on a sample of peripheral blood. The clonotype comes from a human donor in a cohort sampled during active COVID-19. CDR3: CATTGQAVAEAFF. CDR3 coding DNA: TGTGCCACCACGGGACAGGCGGTGGCTGAAGCTTTCTTT.